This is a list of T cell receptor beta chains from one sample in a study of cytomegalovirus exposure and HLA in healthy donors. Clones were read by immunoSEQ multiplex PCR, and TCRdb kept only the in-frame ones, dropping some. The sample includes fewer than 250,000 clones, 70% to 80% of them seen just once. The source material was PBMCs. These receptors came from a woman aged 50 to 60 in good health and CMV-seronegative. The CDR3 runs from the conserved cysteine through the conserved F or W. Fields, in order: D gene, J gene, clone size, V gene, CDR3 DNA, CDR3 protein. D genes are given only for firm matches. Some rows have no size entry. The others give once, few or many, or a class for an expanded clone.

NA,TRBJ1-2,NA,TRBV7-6,TGTGCCAGCAGCTCCCTGGGTGAAGGGGGAGGCTACACCTTC,CASSSLGEGGGYTF
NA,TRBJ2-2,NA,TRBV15,TGTGCCACCAGCAGAAGAGCAGGGGTAGCCGGGGAGCTGTTTTTT,CATSRRAGVAGELFF
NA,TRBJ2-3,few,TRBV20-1,TGCAGTGCCGTTAGTCCAGGCACGCAGTATTTT,CSAVSPGTQYF
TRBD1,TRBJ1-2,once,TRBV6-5,TGTGCCAGCAGTTACGACAGGGGAAGGGGAGGCTACACCTTC,CASSYDRGRGGYTF
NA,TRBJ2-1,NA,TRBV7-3,TGTGCCAGCAGCTCGGACACCTACAATGAGCAGTTCTTC,CASSSDTYNEQFF
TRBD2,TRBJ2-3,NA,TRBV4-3,TGCGCCAGCAGCTCACGGGGGGGTTCAGATACGCAGTATTTT,CASSSRGGSDTQYF
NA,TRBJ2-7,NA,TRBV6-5,TGTGCCAGCAGAGGTAGCGGACTGGGATACGAGCAGTACTTC,CASRGSGLGYEQYF
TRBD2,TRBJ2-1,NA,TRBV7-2,TGTGCCAGCAGTCCTACTAGCGGGAGTAAGGCGCAGTTCTTC,CASSPTSGSKAQFF
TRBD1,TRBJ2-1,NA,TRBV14,TGTGCCAGCAGCCAAGGGACAGGGTCCTACAATGAGCAGTTCTTC,CASSQGTGSYNEQFF
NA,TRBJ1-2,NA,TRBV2,TGTGCCAGCAACCTAGCGGTAATCTCGACGGATTCCTATGGCTACACCTTC,CASNLAVISTDSYGYTF